Described below is a single T cell receptor (beta chain) sequence and its context. This sample is part of a study of control samples from healthy donors and cancer patients. The protocol was immunoSEQ multiplex PCR, while the TCRdb copy is restricted to in-frame clones and leaves out a portion. This sample yields some 150,000 clones, of which 91% are seen a single time; 5.5% to 9% belongs to the top ten. The TCR originated in a man aged 18 to 29 in good health. Sequencing was carried out using blood.

The CDR3 DNA reads TGCGCCAGCAGTTCCCCGGGACAACCCTACGAGCAGTACTTC. Protein sequence: CASSSPGQPYEQYF. This chain links TRBV5-1 with TRBJ2-7, with D tentatively TRBD1 (6 bases). V dropped 5 bases and J dropped 2 bases, with 14 bases sitting between them. CDR1 is SGHRS, CDR2 YFSETQ, per germline. The CDR3 runs 14 residues. Full variable domain (outside the CDR3, taken from reference TRBV5-1 and TRBJ2-7): KAGVTQTPRYLIKTRGQQVTLSCSPISGHRSVSWYQQTPGQGLQFLFEYFSETQRNKGNFPGRFSGRQFSNSRSEMNVSTLELGDSALYLCASSSPGQPYEQYFGPGTRLTVT.